The clone carrying this T cell receptor (beta chain) was counted a few times. The antigen remains undetermined. Across several immunoSEQ plates, the genomic DNA of each subset was split evenly. It was about 180 ng DNA, around 32,000 T cell genomes, that sorted-subset replicate PCRs used. Profiling relied on immunoSEQ multiplex PCR, and the TCRdb table lists in-frame clones only, not all of them. This sample has fewer than 400,000 clones, with around two thirds found just once. This sample stems from a study of shared clonotypes between healthy human individuals. Study-wide points: Generation probabilities of non-shared clonotypes were lower (relative to those shared by all four donors).

CDR1 is MNHNS, CDR2 SASEGT, per germline. The CDR3 has 14 residues. Trimming took 2 bases from V and 3 from J, leaving 11 bases between them. The sequence was obtained from a young man in good health. Sample: memory CD4+ T cells sorted from blood. Subset described: CD45RA-negative fraction. V and J are TRBV6-1 and TRBJ2-7; D may correspond to TRBD1 or TRBD2 (5 bases each). For the CDR3, the DNA is TGTGCCAGCAGTGAATCGGGGCGGAACTACGAGCAGTACTTC. It encodes CASSESGRNYEQYF.